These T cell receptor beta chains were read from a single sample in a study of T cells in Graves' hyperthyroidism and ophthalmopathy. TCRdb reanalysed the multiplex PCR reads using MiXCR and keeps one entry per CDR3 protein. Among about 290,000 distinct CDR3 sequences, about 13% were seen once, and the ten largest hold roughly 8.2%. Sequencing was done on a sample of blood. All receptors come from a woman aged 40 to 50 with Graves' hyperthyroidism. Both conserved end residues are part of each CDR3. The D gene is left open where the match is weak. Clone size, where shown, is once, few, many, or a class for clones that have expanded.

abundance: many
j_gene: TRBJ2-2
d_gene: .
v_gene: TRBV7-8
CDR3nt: TGTGCCAGCACCCGGGACGACCACACCGGGGAGCTGTTTTTT
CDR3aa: CASTRDDHTGELFF

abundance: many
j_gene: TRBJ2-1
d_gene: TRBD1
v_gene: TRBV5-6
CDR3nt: TGTGCCAGCAGCTCCCTCGGACAGGGGCCCGTCTCCTACAATGAGCAGTTCTTC
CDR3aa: CASSSLGQGPVSYNEQFF

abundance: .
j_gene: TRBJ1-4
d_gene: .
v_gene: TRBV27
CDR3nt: TGTGCCAGCAGTTATCAACAGGCAGGAAAACTGTTTTTT
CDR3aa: CASSYQQAGKLFF

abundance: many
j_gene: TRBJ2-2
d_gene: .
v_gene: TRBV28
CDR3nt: TGTGCCAGCAGTTCTGGGGCGGGCAACCCAATAAACACCGGGGAGCTGTTTTTT
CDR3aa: CASSSGAGNPINTGELFF

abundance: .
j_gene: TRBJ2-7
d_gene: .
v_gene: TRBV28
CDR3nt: TGTGCCAGCAGTTTGCCTCGGTACAAGCAGTACTTC
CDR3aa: CASSLPRYKQYF

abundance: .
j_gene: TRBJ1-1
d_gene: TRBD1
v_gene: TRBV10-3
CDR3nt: TGTGCCATCAGTAAGTCTGACAGGGTGGAGGGAGCTTTCTTT
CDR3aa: CAISKSDRVEGAFF

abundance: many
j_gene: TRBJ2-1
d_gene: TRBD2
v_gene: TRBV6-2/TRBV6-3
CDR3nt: TGTGCCAGCAGTTACGCCAGGACTAGCGGAAACAATGAGCAGTTCTTC
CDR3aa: CASSYARTSGNNEQFF

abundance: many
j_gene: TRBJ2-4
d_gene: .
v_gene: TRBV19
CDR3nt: TGTGCCAGTAACACTCAGGGGGGAAACATTCAGTACTTC
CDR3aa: CASNTQGGNIQYF

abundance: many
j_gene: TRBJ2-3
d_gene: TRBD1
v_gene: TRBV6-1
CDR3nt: TGTGCCAGCGGCCCAGGGACAGGGGTAGCAGATACGCAGTATTTT
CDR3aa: CASGPGTGVADTQYF

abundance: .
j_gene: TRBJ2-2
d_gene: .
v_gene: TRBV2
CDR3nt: TGTGCCAGCAGGGGGCTCCCCGGTGGCACCGGGGAGCTGTTTTTT
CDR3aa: CASRGLPGGTGELFF

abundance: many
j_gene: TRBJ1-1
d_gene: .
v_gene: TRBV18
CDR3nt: TGTGCCAGCTCAGCCGGGACGGGGCGTGAAGCTTTCTTT
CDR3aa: CASSAGTGREAFF